A single sample gave rise to the 3 T cell receptor beta chains below, sequenced in a study of Ad26.COV2.S vaccination and SARS-CoV-2 variants. Data came from immunoSEQ multiplex PCR; TCRdb stores just in-frame clones and leaves some out. The data contain a few hundred thousand clones, approximately 90% of them singletons. The treatment is: some 19 received Ad26.COV2.S at low or high dose, single or two shots; several received placebo; per-sample allocation not given. The samples were gathered on day 63 after the first injection of vaccine or placebo. Source: peripheral blood, taken in a trial of Ad26.COV2.S vaccine versus placebo. These receptors all stem from a person between 18 and 65 years old who received the Ad26.COV2.S COVID-19 vaccine or a placebo.

The chain is built from TRBV7-6 and TRBJ2-7, with 11 bases fitting TRBD1. The V gene's germline CDR1 is SGHVS and CDR2 FNYEAQ. CDR3 length: 15 residues. The ends lost 0 bases at V and 3 bases at J; junction bases unmatched: 1. CDR3 sequence: CASSLAGQGVYEQYF. In DNA form, the CDR3 reads TGTGCCAGCAGCTTAGCGGGACAGGGGGTCTACGAGCAGTACTTC.

The chain employs TRBV18 and TRBJ1-6; the D is unclear. Germline V gene data show CDR1 as KGHSH and CDR2 as LQKENI. CDR3 length: 16 residues. V was clipped by 4 bases and J by 5 bases, with 15 bases between them. The CDR3 protein is CASSQTTRAHNSPLHF. As DNA, the CDR3 is TGTGCCAGCTCACAAACGACCAGAGCCCATAATTCACCCCTCCACTTT.

This chain joins TRBV10-1 and TRBJ2-7; 8 nucleotides match TRBD2. In germline, CDR1 is WNHNN, CDR2 SYGVQD (reference sequence). The CDR3 extends over 14 amino acids. With 3 bases clipped from V and 3 bases from J, the junction kept 4 bases outside the gene matches. CDR3 sequence (DNA): TGCGCCAGCAGTGAATCCGGGACTAGCTACGAGCAGTACTTC. Its protein product is CASSESGTSYEQYF.